This T cell receptor (beta chain) was observed in a study of Tregs in tolerant kidney transplant recipients. General study points: Findings come from small patient numbers and require larger validation. This study did not directly address biological reproducibility.

Only in-frame clones appear in the TCRdb table, and some are missing; sequencing was by immunoSEQ multiplex PCR. In the table there are about 240,000 clones, about 86% of which are singletons. V was clipped by 6 bases and J by 5 bases; unmatched bases: 12. Germline V gene data show CDR1 as LNHDA and CDR2 as SQIVND (reference sequence). CDR3 length: 15 amino acids. In the case of this clone: Its cognate antigen is unknown.

Unstimulated regulatory T cells (CD4+CD25+CD127-), CD4+CD25- non-regulatory cells, CD4 and CD8 cells were FACS-sorted from thawed PBMCs. Material: CD4+ T cells from blood. The origin of this receptor is a human donor in good health. The genes are TRBV19 and TRBJ2-7; the match to TRBD1 covers 8 bases. Here the CDR3 reads CASRDRDLLANEQYF. The CDR3, as DNA: TGTGCCAGTAGGGACAGGGATCTATTGGCTAACGAGCAGTACTTC.